A single sample is the source of the 3 T cell receptor beta chains below, sequenced in a study of radiation and T cells in renal cell carcinoma. Treatment indicated: 15 Gy SBRT to primary tumor, nephrectomy 4 weeks later. The assay was immunoSEQ multiplex PCR, and TCRdb's table has in-frame clones only and misses some. The sample yields more than 8,000 clones, around 53% seen once. The sequencing here drew on tumor tissue, taken from a patient whose treatment included radiotherapy and nephrectomy. These receptors originate from a man aged 55 to 69 with renal cell carcinoma.

This clone was observed a few times. V gene TRBV5-6 combines with J gene TRBJ1-4; 10 bases are shared with TRBD1. CDR1 is SGHDT, CDR2 YYEEEE, per germline. V shed 4 bases, J shed 7 bases, and the junction held 7 bases outside the gene matches. This CDR3 is 15 amino acids long. DNA for the CDR3: TGTGCCAGCAGCGGCCGGGACAGGGGAAGTGAAAAACTGTTTTTT. Translating it yields CASSGRDRGSEKLFF.

J is TRBJ2-7 and V is TRBV28; perhaps TRBD2 as D (6 bases). Germline V lookup: CDR1 MDHEN, CDR2 SYDVKM. The length of the CDR3 is 15 residues. The ends were cut back, 5 bases at V and 3 bases at J, with 17 bases in the middle. This chain's CDR3 is CASSGGVHIIYEQYF. In nucleotides, the CDR3 is TGTGCCAGCAGTGGAGGGGTCCATATAATCTACGAGCAGTACTTC.

The chain joins TRBV27 to TRBJ1-3; D might be TRBD1 (6 bases). Trimming pared 5 bases from V and 0 bases from J, leaving 20 bases between. CDR1 and CDR2 (germline): MNHEY, SMNVEV (reference sequence). CDR3 size: 18 residues. The CDR3 bases are TGTGCCAGCAGTCTGAGTGGCCCTACAGGGATCTCTGGAAACACCATATATTTT. Amino acid sequence: CASSLSGPTGISGNTIYF.